This is a list of T cell receptor beta chains from one sample in a study of shared clonotypes between healthy human individuals. Produced via immunoSEQ multiplex PCR; TCRdb's table is partial and in-frame only. The sample includes millions of clones, more than 80% of them seen just once. Sequenced input: naive CD4+ T cells sorted from blood. Receptor source: a man aged 18 to 30 in good health. The CDR3 runs from the conserved cysteine through the conserved F or W. A D gene is named only where the DNA matches it firmly. A row's size may be missing; if present it is once, few, many or a size class.

-	TRBD2	TRBV5-1	TRBJ2-3	CASSPGLAGGWTDTQYF	TGCGCCAGCAGCCCGGGACTAGCGGGAGGGTGGACAGATACGCAGTATTTT
-	-	TRBV19	TRBJ1-1	CASSILRDALEAFF	TGTGCCAGTAGTATCCTCAGGGATGCGCTGGAAGCTTTCTTT
-	-	TRBV20-1	TRBJ1-4	CSASGDEKLFF	TGCAGTGCATCCGGGGATGAAAAACTGTTTTTT
-	-	TRBV30	TRBJ2-3	CAWSRAADTQYF	TGTGCCTGGAGTCGGGCGGCAGATACGCAGTATTTT
-	-	TRBV18	TRBJ2-3	CASSPLQESTDTQYF	TGTGCCAGCTCACCTTTACAGGAATCCACAGATACGCAGTATTTT
-	-	TRBV6-1	TRBJ1-1	CASRPGTLMNTEAFF	TGTGCCAGCAGGCCCGGGACACTCATGAACACTGAAGCTTTCTTT
-	-	TRBV15	TRBJ1-5	CATSISGAVHSPQHF	TGTGCCACCAGCATCTCCGGGGCAGTACATTCCCCCCAGCATTTT
-	-	TRBV12-5	TRBJ1-2	CASVQHRYGYTF	TGTGCTAGTGTTCAGCATCGCTATGGCTACACCTTC
once	-	TRBV9	TRBJ2-7	CASSGGTAHSYEQYF	TGTGCCAGCAGCGGCGGGACAGCTCATTCCTACGAGCAGTACTTC
-	-	TRBV7-2	TRBJ1-2	CASSFTRDTYGYTF	TGTGCCAGCAGCTTTACCCGGGACACCTATGGCTACACCTTC
-	TRBD2	TRBV10-3	TRBJ2-1	CAISGRTSGGNEQFF	TGTGCCATCAGTGGGCGTACTAGCGGGGGAAATGAGCAGTTCTTC
-	TRBD1	TRBV5-1	TRBJ2-7	CASHHGDRTGDYEQYF	TGCGCCAGCCACCACGGGGATCGGACAGGAGACTACGAGCAGTACTTC
-	-	TRBV19	TRBJ1-1	CASILTRGTEAFF	TGTGCCAGTATCCTAACGAGGGGGACTGAAGCTTTCTTT
-	-	TRBV19	TRBJ2-7	CASSTQFSEQYF	TGTGCCAGTAGTACCCAATTCTCCGAGCAGTACTTC
-	TRBD1	TRBV2	TRBJ2-3	CASSPGQGKSTDTQYF	TGTGCCAGCAGTCCCGGACAGGGGAAGAGCACAGATACGCAGTATTTT
-	TRBD1	TRBV7-9	TRBJ2-5	CASSEFGTGGETQYF	TGTGCCAGCAGCGAATTCGGGACAGGGGGGGAGACCCAGTACTTC
-	-	TRBV5-1	TRBJ2-5	CASSLSGGQETQYF	TGCGCCAGCAGCTTGTCGGGGGGCCAGGAGACCCAGTACTTC